One and the same sample provided the 9 T cell receptor beta chains below, sequenced in a study of CD8+ T cells in alopecia areata listed by TCRdb under 2018. Libraries were made using the immunoSEQ multiplex PCR assay. For TCR sequencing, RNA was extracted from every sample and reverse transcribed into cDNA to serve as template. TCRdb took over this immuneACCESS table, retaining in-frame rearrangements with V and J assigned. Such tables are incomplete; in checked studies, under half of the missing clones stem from an unresolved V gene, and the remainder is unexplained. The sample table lists 150,000 to 200,000 clones, approximately 67% of them with a count of one. Approximately 1.3% of the sample belongs to the ten largest clones. According to the study, the label for this sample's treatment or condition signals: oral pan-JAK inhibitor, 5-10 mg twice daily. The sequences come from CD4+ T cells sorted from blood, collected at week 49, from a patient treated with tofacitinib. The receptors originated from a human donor with alopecia areata.

The rearrangement uses TRBV11-2 and TRBJ2-3; 10 nucleotides align to TRBD2. Germline-derived CDR1 and CDR2 are SGHAT and FQNNGV. The J segment lost 6 bases and the V segment lost 1 base, leaving 4 bases of the junction unmatched. This CDR3 region has 15 residues. The CDR3 nucleotides are TGTGCCAGCAGCTTAGGACTAGCGGGCGTGGATACGCAGTATTTT. Encoded protein: CASSLGLAGVDTQYF.

The chain combines TRBV2 with TRBJ2-3, with 8 bases matching TRBD2. V dropped 8 bases and J dropped 2; count of bases not matched to a gene: 12. The CDR3 has 16 residues. CDR1 SNHLY and CDR2 FYNNEI come from the germline V gene. CDR3 residues: CASHSGGLAHTDTQYF. The CDR3 nucleotides are TGTGCCAGCCATTCCGGAGGACTAGCACACACAGATACGCAGTATTTT.

The chain uses TRBV25-1 and TRBJ2-7; no clear D gene. Germline V CDR1 and CDR2: MGHDK, SYGVNS. This CDR3 is 14 amino acids long. Deletions cut 3 bases from V and 7 bases from J, with 16 bases between. Here the CDR3 reads CASSDLVSGREQYF. In nucleotides, the CDR3 is TGTGCCAGCAGTGACTTGGTTTCTGGCAGGGAGCAGTACTTC.

This clone was counted only a few times. CDR3 nucleotide sequence: TGTGCCAGCAGCCGGGACGCGACCTATGGCTACACCTTC. Protein product: CASSRDATYGYTF. The rearrangement joins TRBV9 to TRBJ1-2; D might be TRBD1 (5 bases). The V end was cut by 4 bases, the J end by 4 bases, with 11 bases between. The CDR3 is made up of 13 amino acids. Per the germline V gene, CDR1 is SGDLS and CDR2 is YYNGEE.

J is TRBJ1-1 and V is TRBV5-1, with a possible D match to TRBD1 (6 bases). Germline V gene data show CDR1 as SGHRS and CDR2 as YFSETQ. Trimming stripped 4 bases from V and 7 bases from J, with 11 bases between. There are 12 residues in the CDR3. This CDR3 is CASSREGVEAFF. DNA of the CDR3: TGCGCCAGCAGCCGGGAGGGGGTTGAAGCTTTCTTT.

The chain couples TRBV11-1 to TRBJ2-1, with 8 nucleotides matching TRBD1. V shed 5 bases, J shed 4 bases, and the junction held 13 bases outside the gene matches. The CDR3 extends over 17 amino acids. The germline gives CDR1 SGHAT, CDR2 FQDESV (reference sequence). CDR3 in amino acids: CASSLRTGNLLYNEQFF. The CDR3 DNA is TGTGCCAGCAGCCTGCGGACAGGGAACCTCCTATACAATGAGCAGTTCTTC.

This clone was seen a few times. The chain employs TRBV4-3 and TRBJ2-5; a possible D gene is TRBD2 (6 bases). This CDR3 contains 15 residues. Germline CDR1 reads LGHNA; CDR2 reads YSLEER. Trimming pared 6 bases from V and 5 bases from J, leaving 19 bases between. CDR3 in DNA: TGCGCCAGCAGTGTGATGTGGGGGGAGCAGGAGACCCAGTACTTC. The encoded protein is CASSVMWGEQETQYF.

The chain couples TRBV29-1 to TRBJ1-5; D remains ambiguous. From germline, CDR1 is SQVTM and CDR2 ANQGSEA. CDR3 length equals 12 residues. Trimming left V 5 bases short and J 2 bases short, with 7 bases between. CDR3 nucleotides: TGCAGCGTTCTTACGGGCAATCAGCCCCAGCATTTT. Protein product: CSVLTGNQPQHF.

Only one count was recorded for this clone. The CDR3 is CSVATGGDDEQYF. DNA of the CDR3: TGCAGCGTTGCCACAGGGGGAGACGACGAGCAGTACTTC. J is TRBJ2-7 and V is TRBV29-1; 8 positions agree with TRBD1. Germline V gives CDR1 SQVTM, CDR2 ANQGSEA. V shed 4 bases, J shed 5 bases, and the junction held 7 bases outside the gene matches. This CDR3 spans 13 amino acids.